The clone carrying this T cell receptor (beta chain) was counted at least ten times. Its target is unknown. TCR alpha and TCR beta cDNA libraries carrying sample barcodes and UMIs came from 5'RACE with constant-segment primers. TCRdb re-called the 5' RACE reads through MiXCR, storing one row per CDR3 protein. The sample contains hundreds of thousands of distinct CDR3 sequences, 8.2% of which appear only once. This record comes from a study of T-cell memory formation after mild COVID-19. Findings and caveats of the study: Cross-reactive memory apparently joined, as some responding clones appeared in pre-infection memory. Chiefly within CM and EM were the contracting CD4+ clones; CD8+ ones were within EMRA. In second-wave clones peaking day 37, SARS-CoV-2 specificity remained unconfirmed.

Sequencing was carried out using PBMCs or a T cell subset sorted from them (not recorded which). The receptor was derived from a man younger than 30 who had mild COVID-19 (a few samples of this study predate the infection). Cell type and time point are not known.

The CDR3 spells CASSTRSGRSSTDTQYF. CDR3 nucleotide sequence: TGTGCCAGCAGTACCCGGTCGGGCCGCTCTAGCACAGATACGCAGTATTTT. V and J are TRBV12-3 or TRBV12-4 and TRBJ2-3; unclear D gene. V dropped 5 bases and J dropped 0 bases, with 18 bases sitting between them. The CDR3 spans 17 residues.